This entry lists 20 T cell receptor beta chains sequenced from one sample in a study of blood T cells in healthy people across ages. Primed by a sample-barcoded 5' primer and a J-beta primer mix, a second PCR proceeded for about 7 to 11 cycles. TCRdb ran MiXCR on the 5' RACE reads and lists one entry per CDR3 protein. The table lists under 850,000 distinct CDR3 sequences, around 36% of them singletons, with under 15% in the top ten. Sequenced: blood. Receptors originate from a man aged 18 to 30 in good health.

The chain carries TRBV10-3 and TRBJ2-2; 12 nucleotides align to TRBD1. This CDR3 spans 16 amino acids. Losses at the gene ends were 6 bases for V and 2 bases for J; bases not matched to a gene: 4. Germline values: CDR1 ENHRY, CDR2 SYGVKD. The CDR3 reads CAIRDGTGGNTGELFF. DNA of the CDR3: TGTGCCATCAGGGACGGGACAGGGGGCAACACCGGGGAGCTGTTTTTT.

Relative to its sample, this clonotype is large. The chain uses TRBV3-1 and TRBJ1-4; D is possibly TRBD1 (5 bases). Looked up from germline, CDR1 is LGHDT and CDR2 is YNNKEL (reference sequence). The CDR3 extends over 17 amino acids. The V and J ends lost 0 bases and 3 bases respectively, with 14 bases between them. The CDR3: CASSQDSGGRSNEKLFF. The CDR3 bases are TGTGCCAGCAGCCAAGATTCTGGGGGGAGATCTAATGAAAAACTGTTTTTT.

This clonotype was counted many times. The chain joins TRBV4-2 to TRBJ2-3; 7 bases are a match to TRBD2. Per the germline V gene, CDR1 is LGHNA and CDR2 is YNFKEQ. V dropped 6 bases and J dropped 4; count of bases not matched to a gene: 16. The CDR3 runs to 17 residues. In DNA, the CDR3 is TGTGCCAGCAGTAAGAATCCAGGGCGGGGGTCCCCAGATACGCAGTATTTT. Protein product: CASSKNPGRGSPDTQYF.

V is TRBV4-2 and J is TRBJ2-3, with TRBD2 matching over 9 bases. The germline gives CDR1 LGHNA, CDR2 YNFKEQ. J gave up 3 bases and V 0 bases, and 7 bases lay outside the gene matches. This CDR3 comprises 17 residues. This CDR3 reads CASSQDTSGGPTDTQYF. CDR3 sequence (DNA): TGTGCCAGCAGCCAAGATACCAGCGGGGGGCCTACAGATACGCAGTATTTT.

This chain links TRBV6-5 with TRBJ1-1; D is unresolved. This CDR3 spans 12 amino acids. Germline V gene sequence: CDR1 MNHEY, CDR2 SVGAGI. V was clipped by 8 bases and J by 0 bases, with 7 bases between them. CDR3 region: CASRTLNTEAFF. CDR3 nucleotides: TGTGCCAGCCGGACGTTGAACACTGAAGCTTTCTTT.

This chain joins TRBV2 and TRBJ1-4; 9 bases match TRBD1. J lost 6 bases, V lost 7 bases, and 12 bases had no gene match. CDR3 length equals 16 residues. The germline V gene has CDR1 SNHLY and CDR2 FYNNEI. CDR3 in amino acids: CASNTRGGQGDEKLFF. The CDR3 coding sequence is TGTGCCAGCAACACCCGCGGGGGACAGGGAGATGAAAAACTGTTTTTT.

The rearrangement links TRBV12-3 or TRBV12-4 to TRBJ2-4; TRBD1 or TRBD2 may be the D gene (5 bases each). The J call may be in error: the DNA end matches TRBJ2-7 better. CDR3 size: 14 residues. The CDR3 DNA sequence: TGTGCCAGCACCGAGAGGGGCACAACCTACGAGCAGTACTTC. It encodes CASTERGTTYEQYF.

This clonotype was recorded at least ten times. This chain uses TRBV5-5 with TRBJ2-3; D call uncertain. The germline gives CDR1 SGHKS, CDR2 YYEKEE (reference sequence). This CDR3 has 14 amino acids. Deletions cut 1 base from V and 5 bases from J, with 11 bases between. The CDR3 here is CASSLSQLQDTQYF. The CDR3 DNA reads TGTGCCAGCAGCTTGTCACAGCTGCAAGATACGCAGTATTTT.

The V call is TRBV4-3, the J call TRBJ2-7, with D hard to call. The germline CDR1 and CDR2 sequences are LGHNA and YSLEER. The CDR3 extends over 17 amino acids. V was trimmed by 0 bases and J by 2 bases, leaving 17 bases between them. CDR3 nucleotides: TGCGCCAGCAGCCAAGATGGCGGCAGACATCCTGCCTACGAGCAGTACTTC. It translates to CASSQDGGRHPAYEQYF.

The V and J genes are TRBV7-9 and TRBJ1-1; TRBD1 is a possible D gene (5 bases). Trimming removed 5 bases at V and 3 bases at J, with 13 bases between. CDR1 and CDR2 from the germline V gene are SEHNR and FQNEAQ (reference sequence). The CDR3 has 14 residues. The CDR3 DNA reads TGTGCCAGCAGCGCCGAAGGGGTGGACACTGAAGCTTTCTTT. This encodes CASSAEGVDTEAFF.

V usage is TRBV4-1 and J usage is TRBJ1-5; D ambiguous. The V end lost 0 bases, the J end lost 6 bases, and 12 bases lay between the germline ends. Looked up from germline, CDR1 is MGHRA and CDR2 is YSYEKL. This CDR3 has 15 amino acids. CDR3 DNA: TGCGCCAGCAGCCAAGATGGGCAGCGGACTCAGCCCCAGCATTTT. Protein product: CASSQDGQRTQPQHF.

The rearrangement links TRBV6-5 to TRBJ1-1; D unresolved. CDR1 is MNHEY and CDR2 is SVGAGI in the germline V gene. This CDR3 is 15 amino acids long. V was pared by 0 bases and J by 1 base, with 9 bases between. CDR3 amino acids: CASSYSRPPNTEAFF. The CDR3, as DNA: TGTGCCAGCAGTTACTCCCGACCCCCGAACACTGAAGCTTTCTTT.

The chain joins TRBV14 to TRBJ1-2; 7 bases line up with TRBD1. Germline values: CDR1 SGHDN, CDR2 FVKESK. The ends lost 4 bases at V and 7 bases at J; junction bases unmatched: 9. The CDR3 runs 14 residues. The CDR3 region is CASSLQGSRIGYTF. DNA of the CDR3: TGTGCCAGCAGCCTACAGGGGAGTCGGATTGGCTACACCTTC.

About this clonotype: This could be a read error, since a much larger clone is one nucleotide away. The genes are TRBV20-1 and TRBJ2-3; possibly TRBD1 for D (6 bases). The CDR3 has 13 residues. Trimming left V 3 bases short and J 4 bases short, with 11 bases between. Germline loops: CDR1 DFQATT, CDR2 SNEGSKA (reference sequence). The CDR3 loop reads CSASGQMADTQYF. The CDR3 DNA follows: TGCAGTGCTAGCGGACAGATGGCAGATACGCAGTATTTT.

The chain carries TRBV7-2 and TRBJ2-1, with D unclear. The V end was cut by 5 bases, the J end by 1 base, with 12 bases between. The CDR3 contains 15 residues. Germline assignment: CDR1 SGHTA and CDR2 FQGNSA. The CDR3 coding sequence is TGTGCCAGCAGCCCCCTAGACGGGTCCTACAATGAGCAGTTCTTC. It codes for CASSPLDGSYNEQFF. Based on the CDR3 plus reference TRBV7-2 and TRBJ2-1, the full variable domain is GAGVSQSPSNKVTEKGKDVELRCDPISGHTALYWYRQSLGQGLEFLIYFQGNSAPDKSGLPSDRFSAERTGGSVSTLTIQRTQQEDSAVYLCASSPLDGSYNEQFFGPGTRLTVL.

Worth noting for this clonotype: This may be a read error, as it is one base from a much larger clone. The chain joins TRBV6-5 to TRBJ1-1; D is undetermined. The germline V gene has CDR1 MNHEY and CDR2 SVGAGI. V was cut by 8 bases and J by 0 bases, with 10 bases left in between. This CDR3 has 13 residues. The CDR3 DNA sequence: TGTGCCAGCGGTTCAGCTTTGAACACTGAAGCTTTCTTT. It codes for CASGSALNTEAFF.

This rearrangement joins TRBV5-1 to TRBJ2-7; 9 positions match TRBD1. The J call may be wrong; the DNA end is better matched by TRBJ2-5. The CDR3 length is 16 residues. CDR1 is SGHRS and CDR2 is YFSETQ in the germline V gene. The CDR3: CASSPRTGAESETQYF. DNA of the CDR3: TGCGCCAGCAGCCCTCGGACAGGGGCCGAATCGGAGACCCAGTACTTC.

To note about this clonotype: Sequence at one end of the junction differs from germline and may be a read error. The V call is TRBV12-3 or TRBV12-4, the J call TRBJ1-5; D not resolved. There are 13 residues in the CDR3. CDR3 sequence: CTSSRGGDQPQHF. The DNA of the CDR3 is TGTACCAGCAGTAGAGGTGGAGACCAGCCCCAGCATTTT.

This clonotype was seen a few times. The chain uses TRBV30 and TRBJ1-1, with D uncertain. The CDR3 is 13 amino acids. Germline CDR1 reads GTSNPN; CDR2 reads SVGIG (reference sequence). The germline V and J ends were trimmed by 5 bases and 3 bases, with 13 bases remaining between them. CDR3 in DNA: TGTGCCTGGCAAGGAGCGATTGACACTGAAGCTTTCTTT. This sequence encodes CAWQGAIDTEAFF. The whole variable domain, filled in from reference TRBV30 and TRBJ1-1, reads SQTIHQWPATLVQPVGSPLSLECTVEGTSNPNLYWYRQAAGRGLQLLFYSVGIGQISSEVPQNLSASRPQDRQFILSSKKLLLSDSGFYLCAWQGAIDTEAFFGQGTRLTVV.

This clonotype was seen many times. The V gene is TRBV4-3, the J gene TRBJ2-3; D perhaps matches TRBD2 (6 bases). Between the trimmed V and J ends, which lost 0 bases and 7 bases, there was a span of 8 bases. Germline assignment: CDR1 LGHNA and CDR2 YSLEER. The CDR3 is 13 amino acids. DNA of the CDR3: TGCGCCAGCAGCCAAGAGGGGAGGAATACGCAGTATTTT. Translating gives CASSQEGRNTQYF.